This TCR beta chain was recovered during a study of tumor and adjacent non-tumor tissue in lung cancer. Study summary: Around 4.5 million productive TCRbeta reads were obtained per sample on average.

V was cut by 3 bases and J by 6 bases, with 9 bases left in between. The V gene's germline CDR1 is MDHEN and CDR2 SYDVKM. This CDR3 has 13 residues. As regards this clonotype: The antigen remains undetermined.

A modified ARM-PCR protocol with three rounds of nested PCR amplified TCRbeta. TCRdb used MiXCR to reprocess the multiplex PCR reads, holding one entry per CDR3 protein. The table has roughly 69,000 distinct CDR3 sequences, around 82% seen once. Study observations and caveats: Tumor repertoires had a smaller top 100 clone share than normal lung.

The template was RNA from unsorted bulk tissue. Distant lung tissue was collected more than 3 cm away from the tumor edge. The V gene is TRBV28, the J gene TRBJ2-1; D gene ambiguous. The clonotype originates from a man in his 60s with non-small cell lung cancer. The sequenced sample was distant non-tumor lung tissue. Here the CDR3 DNA reads TGTGCCAGCAGTTTTGGCGGCTGCAATGAGCAGTTCTTC. Protein product: CASSFGGCNEQFF. Complete variable domain (other parts from reference TRBV28 and TRBJ2-1): DVKVTQSSRYLVKRTGEKVFLECVQDMDHENMFWYRQDPGLGLRLIYFSYDVKMKEKGDIPEGYSVSREKKERFSLILESASTNQTSMYLCASSFGGCNEQFFGPGTRLTVL.